The subject of this entry is one T cell receptor (beta chain). This clonotype was counted ten times or more. The specificity of this receptor is unknown. Germline and junction disagree at one end, which may indicate a read error. This sample stems from a study of read filtering for tumor transcriptome and immune sequencing (dated by TCRdb to between 2020 and 2021). For the wider study: The cohort consisted of some 16 male and approximately 15 female patients, with a mean age of roughly 67 years and an age range of about 40 to 90. By revised international staging, roughly 8 patients were R-ISS I, roughly 17 were R-ISS II and over five were R-ISS III. After DNase treatment, whole-transcriptome libraries were prepared with the TruSeq RNA Access Library Prep Kit. Per sample, about 3.5 to 11 million TCR-region mapped reads were obtained with IR-seq, compared with only roughly 85 to 1273 with RNA-seq. The study compared TCR repertoires from targeted immune repertoire sequencing and bulk whole-transcriptome sequencing run on the same bone marrow samples. One of the main goals was to work out a read-filtering strategy for immune repertoire data, in particular whether clonotypes backed by only a single read should be removed.

TCR libraries were built from 400 to 450 ng RNA with the Immunoverse kit, using molecular barcoded adaptors covering alpha/delta and beta/gamma chains. TCR library preparation used the same RNA that was used for transcriptome sequencing. Sequencing of the TCR libraries was done on an Illumina HiSeq 4000 with 2 x 150 cycles. The authors' pipeline ran thus. TCR reads were aligned to human V, D, J and C references and assembled into CDR3 clonotypes with MiXCR, including quality filtering and error correction. The tcR package in R was used for analysis of clonotype counts and gene usage diversity. Raw mapping reads were checked after the RNA-seq reads had been mapped by STAR aligner version 2.5.3a onto the human GRCh37 genome. To test how sequencing depth affects detected clonotypes, IR-seq fastq files were randomly downsampled with Seqtk 1.3. Clones were called with MiXCR by TCRdb after fastp trimmed the public reads at Q25, and only in-frame beta chains were retained. Identical CDR3 protein sequences are pooled into one entry, listed with their most common genes and DNA. The V and J calls and clone size are TCRdb's, not the authors'. This sample holds 35,000 to 50,000 distinct CDR3 sequences; about a fifth were observed only once. Around two fifths of the sample is held by the ten biggest clonotypes.

Every patient had bone marrow sampled at the time of active disease. Bone marrow mononuclear cells were isolated by Ficoll-Hypaque density gradient centrifugation. Myeloma plasma cells were removed and CD138-negative cells were collected by negative selection after labeling with CD138 magnetic microbeads on a MACS separator. Flow cytometry on an Attune NxT with CD138 antibodies was used to check the purity of the isolated cells. Total RNA was extracted using TRIzol reagent and was quantified on a NanoDrop spectrophotometer. Paired RNA-seq and IR-seq were performed on the CD138-negative bone marrow sample of each patient. Study-wide findings and limitations: In IR-seq, roughly four fifths of clonotypes but approximately 3.8% of total reads were represented by single-read clonotypes, whereas in RNA-seq, 60% to 75% of clonotypes and around 47% of reads were represented by single-read clonotypes. The correlation between IR-seq and RNA-seq shared clonotype proportions rose when single-read clonotypes were removed. The sorted CD138-negative fraction was not purified T cells but a mixed bone marrow immune population. Clonotypes were captured by IR-seq at much higher depth and more reliably than by RNA-seq, and smaller IR-seq throughput was sufficient for identification of most shared clonotypes.

The sequence was obtained from a donor aged 40 or over with multiple myeloma. Sequencing was performed on a population of CD138-negative cells sorted from bone marrow. The intended sense of this specimen's cell subset or site label: bone marrow mononuclear cells depleted of CD138+ plasma/myeloma cells by negative magnetic selection.

The DNA reads as follows: TGCAGCGTTAAAGACCGGGACAGGAGCTACGAGCAGTACTTC. The encoded protein is CSVKDRDRSYEQYF. The chain couples TRBV29-1 to TRBJ2-7, and 8 junctional nucleotides match TRBD1. Taken from the germline V gene, the CDR1 and CDR2 loops are SQVTM and ANQGSEA. There are 14 amino acids in the CDR3, from cysteine to phenylalanine inclusive. Only CDR3 DNA is held: 42 bases, read in frame from base 1.